The source of this T cell receptor beta chain is a study of T cell responses to AZD1222 COVID-19 vaccine. Points from the study as a whole: Reportedly, nearly half the spike-specific TCRs target unmutated variant regions. Only six individuals given AZD1222 were seropositive at baseline. Receipt of two AZD1222 doses was followed by a rise in Spike-specific TCR breadth and depth. None of the repertoires were sampled until the peak T cell response had passed.

Concerning this clone: The target antigen is unknown.

Measured with immunoSEQ multiplex PCR; TCRdb has only the in-frame clones, and not every one. Among about 76,000 clones listed, about 74% were seen once. CDR3 size: 15 residues. Germline CDR1 DFQATT, CDR2 SNEGSKA (reference sequence). Trimming left V 3 bases short and J 5 bases short, with 19 bases between. This clonotype was sampled from an adult who received the MenACWY meningococcal vaccine as a control. The starting material was peripheral blood, obtained 28 days after the second dose of the MenACWY control vaccine. The chain combines TRBV20-1 with TRBJ2-5, with D perhaps matching TRBD1 or TRBD2 (6 bases each). The CDR3 loop reads CSASDTGGSRETQYF. The DNA of the CDR3 is TGCAGTGCTAGTGATACCGGGGGCAGCAGGGAGACCCAGTACTTC.